These 18 T cell receptor beta chains originate from one sample sequenced in a study of shared clonotypes between healthy human individuals. The table came from immunoSEQ multiplex PCR; TCRdb's copy has only in-frame clones and leaves some out. This table holds some 380,000 clones, 96% found once. The sequencing sample was made of memory CD8+ T cells sorted from blood. Specified subset: CD45RO+ cells pooled with CCR7-negative TemRA cells. These receptors all come from a young man in good health.

This chain uses TRBV6-1 with TRBJ2-3; 10 bases match TRBD2. Germline assignment: CDR1 MNHNS and CDR2 SASEGT. Trimming cost V 7 bases and J 1 base; bases outside gene matches: 2. CDR3 length: 14 residues. The CDR3 nucleotides read TGTGCCAGCATCCTAGCGGGAGGCACAGATACGCAGTATTTT. Protein: CASILAGGTDTQYF.

CDR3 coding DNA: TGTGCCTGGGGCCCCGCCACTGGCTACGAGCAGTACTTC. Translated, it gives CAWGPATGYEQYF. The chain recombines TRBV30 with TRBJ2-7; D remains ambiguous. From germline, CDR1 is GTSNPN and CDR2 SVGIG (reference sequence). Trimming left V 5 bases short and J 3 bases short, with 14 bases between. This CDR3 is built from 13 residues.

This clone was recorded once. The rearrangement joins TRBV28 to TRBJ1-2, with D tentatively TRBD1 (5 bases). Germline V gene data show CDR1 as MDHEN and CDR2 as SYDVKM. CDR3 length: 16 amino acids. V dropped 5 bases and J dropped 4 bases, with 20 bases sitting between them. The CDR3 region is CASSGASPPTGYGYTF. CDR3 sequence (DNA): TGTGCCAGCAGTGGGGCGTCCCCTCCAACTGGCTATGGCTACACCTTC.

The chain is built from TRBV4-2 and TRBJ2-2; D is ambiguous. Germline V gene sequence: CDR1 LGHNA, CDR2 YNFKEQ. The CDR3 runs to 16 residues. V was clipped by 0 bases and J by 6 bases, with 14 bases between them. The CDR3 nucleotides are TGTGCCAGCAGCCAAGATCGGGTCTTTCTGGCCGGGGAGCTGTTTTTT. Its protein product is CASSQDRVFLAGELFF.

The chain links TRBV4-1 to TRBJ2-7, with 7 positions matching TRBD2. This CDR3 comprises 15 residues. J gave up 3 bases and V 2 bases, and 7 bases lay outside the gene matches. CDR1 is MGHRA, CDR2 YSYEKL, per germline. The CDR3 DNA sequence: TGCGCCAGCAGCCAACAGGAGCTAGCGGACTACGAGCAGTACTTC. Its translation is CASSQQELADYEQYF.

V is TRBV5-6 and J is TRBJ2-3, with a tentative D call TRBD1 (7 bases). The CDR3 spans 16 residues. V lost 5 bases to trimming and J lost 3 bases, with 19 bases between them. The germline gives CDR1 SGHDT, CDR2 YYEEEE. The CDR3 DNA follows: TGTGCCAGCAGGGCCAGGGGGGTTGCTTGGACAGATACGCAGTATTTT. It is translated as CASRARGVAWTDTQYF.

V is TRBV11-2 and J is TRBJ1-1, with 10 positions matching TRBD1. The junction had 11 bases not matched to a gene; V was cut back by 3 bases and J by 1 base. Looked up from germline, CDR1 is SGHAT and CDR2 is FQNNGV. The CDR3 is 18 residues long. CDR3 region: CASSFEGVGQGRNTEAFF. CDR3 in DNA: TGTGCCAGCAGCTTCGAGGGCGTGGGACAGGGGAGGAACACTGAAGCTTTCTTT.

This clone was detected only once. The chain carries TRBV5-1 and TRBJ2-2; 9 nucleotides match TRBD2. Germline V CDR1 and CDR2: SGHRS, YFSETQ. Unmatched junction bases numbered 8, after V lost 0 bases and J lost 8 bases. The CDR3 spans 16 residues. CDR3 residues: CASSLARGRASGELFF. Written as DNA, the CDR3 is TGCGCCAGCAGCTTGGCTCGCGGGAGGGCCTCGGGGGAGCTGTTTTTT.

CDR3 sequence (DNA): TGTGCCAGCAGTTTTAACAGGGCGACCTATGGCTACACCTTC. It encodes CASSFNRATYGYTF. The gene calls are TRBV27 and TRBJ1-2, with a weak D call TRBD1 (6 bases). V was trimmed by 3 bases and J by 4 bases, leaving 12 bases between them. Germline CDR1 and CDR2: MNHEY and SMNVEV (reference sequence). The CDR3 is 14 amino acids.

The chain combines TRBV28 with TRBJ1-1, with TRBD1 matching 9 bases. V was clipped by 4 bases and J by 4 bases; unmatched bases: 10. Germline assignment: CDR1 MDHEN and CDR2 SYDVKM. The length of the CDR3 is 16 residues. CDR3 in DNA: TGTGCCAGCAGTTCGACCGGGACAGGGAGGGGCACTGAAGCTTTCTTT. It is translated as CASSSTGTGRGTEAFF.

V and J are TRBV5-4 and TRBJ2-7, with D possibly being TRBD2 (6 bases). CDR3 length: 11 amino acids. Germline CDR1 and CDR2: SGHNT and YYREEE (reference sequence). The chain's CDR3 is CASSGPRLEEV. The CDR3 DNA reads as TGTGCCAGCAGCGGGCCCAGACTAGAAGAAGTC.

V gene TRBV14 combines with J gene TRBJ2-2; TRBD1 matches at 9 bases. CDR3 length: 16 residues. Germline-derived CDR1 and CDR2 are SGHDN and FVKESK. The J segment lost 6 bases and the V segment lost 1 base, leaving 6 bases of the junction unmatched. The CDR3 DNA reads as TGTGCCAGCAGCCAAGTGGACAGGGGAAGATCCGGGGAGCTGTTTTTT. Translating gives CASSQVDRGRSGELFF.

V and J are TRBV15 and TRBJ1-5, with 8 bases identical to TRBD1. The CDR3 runs to 15 residues. Germline lookup yields CDR1 LNHNV and CDR2 YYDKDF (reference sequence). The junction had 7 bases not matched to a gene; V was cut back by 5 bases and J by 4 bases. CDR3 bases: TGTGCCACCAGCGGGGGACAGGACTTTAATCAGCCCCAGCATTTT. Translating gives CATSGGQDFNQPQHF.

The chain uses TRBV15 and TRBJ2-3; D gene ambiguous. This CDR3 region has 13 residues. V was pared by 0 bases and J by 7 bases, with 8 bases between. From germline, CDR1 is LNHNV and CDR2 YYDKDF (reference sequence). This CDR3 reads CATSRDLAHTQYF. CDR3 bases: TGTGCCACCAGCAGAGATCTGGCCCATACGCAGTATTTT.

The table lists this clone with a count of one. This chain joins TRBV4-1 and TRBJ1-1; D remains unclear. V was clipped by 4 bases and J by 4 bases, with 13 bases between them. Germline V gene sequence: CDR1 MGHRA, CDR2 YSYEKL. This CDR3 region has 14 residues. The CDR3 DNA reads TGCGCCAGCAGCCTCTCCGGGAGAGGCACTGAAGCTTTCTTT. It encodes CASSLSGRGTEAFF.

This sequence joins TRBV4-2 and TRBJ1-4; D not certain. V lost 0 bases and J 0 bases, leaving 2 bases between the germline ends. The CDR3 loop spans 14 amino acids. The germline V gene has CDR1 LGHNA and CDR2 YNFKEQ. CDR3: CASSQDTTNEKLFF. Here the CDR3 DNA reads TGTGCCAGCAGCCAAGACACAACTAATGAAAAACTGTTTTTT.

V gene TRBV11-3 combines with J gene TRBJ1-1; no firm D call. Germline V lookup: CDR1 SGHNT, CDR2 YENEEA. CDR3 length: 13 amino acids. Trimming left V 2 bases short and J 0 bases short, with 4 bases between. CDR3 coding DNA: TGTGCCAGCAGCTTAAGGATGAACACTGAAGCTTTCTTT. This gives the protein CASSLRMNTEAFF.

The J gene is TRBJ2-7, the V gene TRBV27; 7 nucleotides line up with TRBD1. The CDR3 contains 17 residues. The germline CDR1 and CDR2 sequences are MNHEY and SMNVEV (reference sequence). V lost 4 bases to trimming and J lost 3 bases; unmatched junction nucleotides: 15. CDR3 sequence: CASSYRQGSRPLYEQYF. The CDR3, as DNA: TGTGCCAGCAGTTATCGACAGGGCTCTCGTCCTCTCTACGAGCAGTACTTC.